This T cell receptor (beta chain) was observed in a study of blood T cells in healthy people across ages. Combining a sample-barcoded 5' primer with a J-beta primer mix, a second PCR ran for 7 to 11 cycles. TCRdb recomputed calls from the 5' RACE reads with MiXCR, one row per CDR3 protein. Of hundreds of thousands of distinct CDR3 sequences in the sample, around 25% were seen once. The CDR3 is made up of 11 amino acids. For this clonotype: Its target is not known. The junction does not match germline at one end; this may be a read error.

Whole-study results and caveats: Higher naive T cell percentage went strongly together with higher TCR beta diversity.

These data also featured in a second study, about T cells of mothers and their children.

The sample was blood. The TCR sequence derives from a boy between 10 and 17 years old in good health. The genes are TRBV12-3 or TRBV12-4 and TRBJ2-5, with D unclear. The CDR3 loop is CASSLGLSKFF. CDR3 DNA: TGTGCCAGCAGTTTAGGGCTAAGCAAGTTCTTC.